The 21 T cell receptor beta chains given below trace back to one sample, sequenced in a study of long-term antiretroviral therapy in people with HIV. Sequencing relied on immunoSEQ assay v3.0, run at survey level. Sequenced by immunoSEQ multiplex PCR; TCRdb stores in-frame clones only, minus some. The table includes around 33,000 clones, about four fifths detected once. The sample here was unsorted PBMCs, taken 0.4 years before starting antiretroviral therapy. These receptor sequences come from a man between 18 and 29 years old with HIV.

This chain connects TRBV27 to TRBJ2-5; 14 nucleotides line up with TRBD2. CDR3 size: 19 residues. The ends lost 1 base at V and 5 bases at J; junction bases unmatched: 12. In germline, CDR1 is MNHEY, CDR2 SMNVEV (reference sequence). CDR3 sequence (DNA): TGTGCCAGCAGTTTATATCCCCTCCGACTAGCGGGAGGGCCGGAGACCCAGTACTTC. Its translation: CASSLYPLRLAGGPETQYF.

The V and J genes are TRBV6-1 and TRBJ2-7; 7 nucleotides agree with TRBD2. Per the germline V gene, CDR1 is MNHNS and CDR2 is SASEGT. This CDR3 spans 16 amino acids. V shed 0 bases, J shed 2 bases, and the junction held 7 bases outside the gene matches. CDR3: CASSEAWGGGPYEQYF. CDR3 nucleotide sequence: TGTGCCAGCAGTGAAGCTTGGGGGGGTGGGCCCTACGAGCAGTACTTC.

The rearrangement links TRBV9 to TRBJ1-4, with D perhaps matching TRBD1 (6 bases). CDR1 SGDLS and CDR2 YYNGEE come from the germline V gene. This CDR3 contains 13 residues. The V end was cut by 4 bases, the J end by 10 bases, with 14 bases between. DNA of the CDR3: TGTGCCAGCAGCTCCATGGGAGGGGGAAAACTGTTTTTT. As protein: CASSSMGGGKLFF.

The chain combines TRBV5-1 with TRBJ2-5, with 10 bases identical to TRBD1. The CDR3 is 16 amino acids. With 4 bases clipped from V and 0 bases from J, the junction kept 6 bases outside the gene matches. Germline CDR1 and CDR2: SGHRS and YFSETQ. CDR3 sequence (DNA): TGCGCCAGCAGCCCTGGGACAGGGGCTTACCAAGAGACCCAGTACTTC. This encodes CASSPGTGAYQETQYF.

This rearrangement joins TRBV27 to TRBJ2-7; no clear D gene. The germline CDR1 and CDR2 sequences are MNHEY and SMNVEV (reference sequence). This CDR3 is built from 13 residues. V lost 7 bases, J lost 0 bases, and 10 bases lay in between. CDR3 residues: CASTGLSSYEQYF. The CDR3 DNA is TGTGCCAGCACTGGGCTCAGCTCCTACGAGCAGTACTTC.

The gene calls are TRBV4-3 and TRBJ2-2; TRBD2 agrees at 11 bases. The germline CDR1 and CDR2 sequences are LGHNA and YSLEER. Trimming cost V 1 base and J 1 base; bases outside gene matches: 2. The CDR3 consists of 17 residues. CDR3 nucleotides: TGCGCCAGCAGCCAAGGACTAGCGGGGATGAACACCGGGGAGCTGTTTTTT. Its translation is CASSQGLAGMNTGELFF.

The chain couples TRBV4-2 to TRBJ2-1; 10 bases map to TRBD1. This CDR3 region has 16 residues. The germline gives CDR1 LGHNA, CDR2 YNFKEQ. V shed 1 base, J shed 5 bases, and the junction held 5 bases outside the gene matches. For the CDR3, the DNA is TGTGCCAGCAGCCAAGCCCTCGGGACAGGGGACAATGAGCAGTTCTTC. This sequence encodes CASSQALGTGDNEQFF.

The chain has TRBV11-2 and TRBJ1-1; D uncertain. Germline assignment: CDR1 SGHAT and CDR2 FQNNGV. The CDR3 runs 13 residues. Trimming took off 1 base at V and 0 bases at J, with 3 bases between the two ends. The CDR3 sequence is CASSLVLNTEAFF. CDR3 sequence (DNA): TGTGCCAGCAGCTTAGTGTTGAACACTGAAGCTTTCTTT.

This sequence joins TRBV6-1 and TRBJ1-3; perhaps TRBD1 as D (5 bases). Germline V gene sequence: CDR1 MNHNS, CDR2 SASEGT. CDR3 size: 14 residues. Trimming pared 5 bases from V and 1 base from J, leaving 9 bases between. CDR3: CASSPGRSGNTIYF. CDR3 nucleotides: TGTGCCAGCAGTCCAGGGCGGTCTGGAAACACCATATATTTT.

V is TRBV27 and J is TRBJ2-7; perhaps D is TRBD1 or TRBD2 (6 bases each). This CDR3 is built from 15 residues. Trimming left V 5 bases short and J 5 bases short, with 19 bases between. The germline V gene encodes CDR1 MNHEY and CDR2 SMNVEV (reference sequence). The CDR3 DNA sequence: TGTGCCAGCAGTCCTTATCTGGGGGGCTGGGACGAGCAGTACTTC. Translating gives CASSPYLGGWDEQYF.

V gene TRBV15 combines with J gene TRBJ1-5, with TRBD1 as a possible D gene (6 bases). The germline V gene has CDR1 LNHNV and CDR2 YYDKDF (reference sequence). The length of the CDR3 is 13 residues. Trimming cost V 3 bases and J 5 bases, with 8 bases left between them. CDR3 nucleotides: TGTGCCACCAGCAGGGACAGATATCAGCCCCAGCATTTT. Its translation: CATSRDRYQPQHF.

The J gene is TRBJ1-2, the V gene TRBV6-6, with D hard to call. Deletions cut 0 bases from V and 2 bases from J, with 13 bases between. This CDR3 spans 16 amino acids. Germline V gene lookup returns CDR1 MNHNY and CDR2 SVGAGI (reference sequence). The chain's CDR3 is CASSYSTSVRNYGYTF. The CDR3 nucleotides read TGTGCCAGCAGTTACTCGACGTCGGTCCGAAACTATGGCTACACCTTC.

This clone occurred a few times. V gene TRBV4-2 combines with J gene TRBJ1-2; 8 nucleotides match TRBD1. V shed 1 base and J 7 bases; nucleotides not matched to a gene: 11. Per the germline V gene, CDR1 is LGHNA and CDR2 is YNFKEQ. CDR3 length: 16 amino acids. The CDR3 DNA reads TGTGCCAGCAGCCAAGCAACAAGGACAGGGTCAGGTGGCTACACCTTC. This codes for CASSQATRTGSGGYTF.

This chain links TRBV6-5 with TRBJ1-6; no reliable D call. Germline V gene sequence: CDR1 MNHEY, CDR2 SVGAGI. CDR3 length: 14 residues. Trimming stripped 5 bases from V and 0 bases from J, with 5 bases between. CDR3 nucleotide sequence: TGTGCCAGCAGTGAAAACTCCTATAATTCACCCCTCCACTTT. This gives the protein CASSENSYNSPLHF.

The CDR3 region is CASSSAGTGGLHQNIQYF. The CDR3 nucleotides read TGTGCCAGCAGCTCCGCCGGGACAGGGGGCCTACACCAAAACATTCAGTACTTC. The chain is built from TRBV5-6 and TRBJ2-4; TRBD1 matches 12 bases. This CDR3 region has 18 residues. V was clipped by 3 bases and J by 5 bases; unmatched bases: 12. From germline, CDR1 is SGHDT and CDR2 YYEEEE.

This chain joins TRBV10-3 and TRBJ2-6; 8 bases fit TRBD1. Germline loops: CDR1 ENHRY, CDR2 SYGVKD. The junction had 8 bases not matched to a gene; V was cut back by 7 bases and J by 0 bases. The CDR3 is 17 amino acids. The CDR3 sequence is CAITPGQGNSGANVLTF. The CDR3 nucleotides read TGTGCCATCACCCCTGGACAGGGTAACTCTGGGGCCAACGTCCTGACTTTC.

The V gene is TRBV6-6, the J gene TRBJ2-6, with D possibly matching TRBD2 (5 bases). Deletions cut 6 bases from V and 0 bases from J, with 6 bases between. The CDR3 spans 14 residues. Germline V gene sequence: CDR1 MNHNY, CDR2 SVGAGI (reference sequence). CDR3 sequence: CASSGDSGANVLTF. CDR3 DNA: TGTGCCAGCAGCGGGGACTCTGGGGCCAACGTCCTGACTTTC.

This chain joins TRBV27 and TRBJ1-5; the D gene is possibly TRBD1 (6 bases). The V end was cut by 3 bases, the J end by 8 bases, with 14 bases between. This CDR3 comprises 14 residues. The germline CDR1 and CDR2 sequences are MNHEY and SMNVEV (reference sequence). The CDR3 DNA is TGTGCCAGCAGTTTGGGTATAGGGGACAAGCCCCAGCATTTT. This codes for CASSLGIGDKPQHF.

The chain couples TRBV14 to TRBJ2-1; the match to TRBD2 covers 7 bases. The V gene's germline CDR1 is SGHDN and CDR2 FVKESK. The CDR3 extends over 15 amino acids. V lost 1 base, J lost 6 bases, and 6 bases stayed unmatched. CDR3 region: CASSQGLADFNEQFF. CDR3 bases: TGTGCCAGCAGCCAAGGCCTAGCGGACTTCAATGAGCAGTTCTTC.

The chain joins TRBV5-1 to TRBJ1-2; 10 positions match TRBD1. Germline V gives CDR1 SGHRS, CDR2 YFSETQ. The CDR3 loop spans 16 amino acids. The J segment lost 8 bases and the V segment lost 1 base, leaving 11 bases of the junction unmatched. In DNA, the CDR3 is TGCGCCAGCAGCTTGACACCTGCGACAGGGGGCAGAGGCTACACCTTC. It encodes CASSLTPATGGRGYTF.

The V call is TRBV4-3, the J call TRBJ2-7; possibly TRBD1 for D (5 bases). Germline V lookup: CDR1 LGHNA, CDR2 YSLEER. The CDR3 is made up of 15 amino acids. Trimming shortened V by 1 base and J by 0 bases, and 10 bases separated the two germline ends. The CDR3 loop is CASSQAQAISYEQYF. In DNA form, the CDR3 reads TGCGCCAGCAGCCAAGCACAGGCCATCTCCTACGAGCAGTACTTC.